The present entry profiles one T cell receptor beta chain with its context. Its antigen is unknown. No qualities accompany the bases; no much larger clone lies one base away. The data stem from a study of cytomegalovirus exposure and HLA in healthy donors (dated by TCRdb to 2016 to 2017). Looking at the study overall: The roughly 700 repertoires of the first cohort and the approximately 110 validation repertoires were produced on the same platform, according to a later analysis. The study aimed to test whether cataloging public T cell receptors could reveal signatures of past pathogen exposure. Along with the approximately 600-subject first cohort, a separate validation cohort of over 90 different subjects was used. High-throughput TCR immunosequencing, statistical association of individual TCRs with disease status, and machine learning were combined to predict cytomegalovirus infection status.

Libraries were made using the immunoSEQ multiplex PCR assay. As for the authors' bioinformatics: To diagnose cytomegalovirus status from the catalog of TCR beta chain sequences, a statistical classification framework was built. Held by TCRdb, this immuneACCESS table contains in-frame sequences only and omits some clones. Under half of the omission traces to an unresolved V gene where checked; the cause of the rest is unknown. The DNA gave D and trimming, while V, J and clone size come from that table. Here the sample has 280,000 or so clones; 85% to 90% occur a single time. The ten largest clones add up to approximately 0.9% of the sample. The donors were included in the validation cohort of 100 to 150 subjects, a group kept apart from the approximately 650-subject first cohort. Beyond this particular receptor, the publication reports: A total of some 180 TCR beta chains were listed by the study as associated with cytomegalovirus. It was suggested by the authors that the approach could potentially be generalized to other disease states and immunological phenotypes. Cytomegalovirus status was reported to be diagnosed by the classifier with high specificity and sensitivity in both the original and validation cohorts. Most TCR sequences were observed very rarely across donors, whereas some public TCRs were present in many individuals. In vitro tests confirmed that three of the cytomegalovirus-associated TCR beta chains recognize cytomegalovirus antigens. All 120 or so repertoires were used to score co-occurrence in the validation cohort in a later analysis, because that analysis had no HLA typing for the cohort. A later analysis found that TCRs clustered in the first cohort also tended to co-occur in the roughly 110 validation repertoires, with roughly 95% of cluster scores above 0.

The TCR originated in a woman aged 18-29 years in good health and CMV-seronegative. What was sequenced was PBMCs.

In nucleotide form, the sequence is TGTGCCAGAAGCGTTCGGACAGGGACGAACACCGGGGAGCTGTTTTTT. Its coded protein is CARSVRTGTNTGELFF. The chain couples TRBV5-3 to TRBJ2-2; 8 bases in the junction line up with TRBD1. TRBV5-3 qualifies as an ORF whose function is uncertain. Relative to germline, V is missing 4 bases and J is missing 0 bases, with 5 bases of the junction outside any gene match. The CDR3 spans 16 residues, from the cysteine through the phenylalanine. Here the CDR3 DNA is all that survives: 48 bases in frame from base 1.